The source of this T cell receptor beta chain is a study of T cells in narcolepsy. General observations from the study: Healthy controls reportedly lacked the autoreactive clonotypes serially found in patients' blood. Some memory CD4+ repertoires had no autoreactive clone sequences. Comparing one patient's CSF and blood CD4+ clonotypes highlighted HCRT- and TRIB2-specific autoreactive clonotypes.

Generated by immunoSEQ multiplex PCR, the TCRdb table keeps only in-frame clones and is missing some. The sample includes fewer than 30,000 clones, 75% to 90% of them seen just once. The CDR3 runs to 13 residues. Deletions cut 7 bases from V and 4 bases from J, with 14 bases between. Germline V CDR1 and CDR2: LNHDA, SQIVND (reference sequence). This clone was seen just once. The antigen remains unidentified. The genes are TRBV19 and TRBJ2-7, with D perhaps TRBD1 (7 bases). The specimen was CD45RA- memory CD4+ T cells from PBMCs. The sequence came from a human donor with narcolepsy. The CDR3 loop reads CASNRQGGYEQYF. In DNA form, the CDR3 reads TGTGCCAGTAATCGCCAGGGGGGTTACGAGCAGTACTTC.